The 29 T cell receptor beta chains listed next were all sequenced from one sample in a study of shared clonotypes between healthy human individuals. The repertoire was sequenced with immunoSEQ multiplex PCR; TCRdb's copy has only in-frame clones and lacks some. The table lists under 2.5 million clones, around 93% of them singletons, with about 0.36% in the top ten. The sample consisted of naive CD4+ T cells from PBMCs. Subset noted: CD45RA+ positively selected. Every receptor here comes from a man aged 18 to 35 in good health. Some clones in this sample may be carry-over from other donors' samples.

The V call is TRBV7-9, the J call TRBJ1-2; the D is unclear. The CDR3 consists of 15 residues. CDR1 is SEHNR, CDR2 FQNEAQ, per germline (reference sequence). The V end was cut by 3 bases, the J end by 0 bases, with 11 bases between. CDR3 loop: CASSFGPGPNYGYTF. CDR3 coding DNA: TGTGCCAGCAGCTTCGGACCTGGCCCTAACTATGGCTACACCTTC. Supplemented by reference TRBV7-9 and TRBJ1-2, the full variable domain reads DTGVSQNPRHKITKRGQNVTFRCDPISEHNRLYWYRQTLGQGPEFLTYFQNEAQLEKSRLLSDRFSAERPKGSFSTLEIQRTEQGDSAMYLCASSFGPGPNYGYTFGSGTRLTVV.

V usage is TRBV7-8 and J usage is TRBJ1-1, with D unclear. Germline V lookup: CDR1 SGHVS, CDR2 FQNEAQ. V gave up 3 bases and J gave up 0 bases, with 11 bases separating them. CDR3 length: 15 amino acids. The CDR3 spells CASSLYGFLNTEAFF. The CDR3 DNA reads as TGTGCCAGCAGCTTGTATGGTTTTTTGAACACTGAAGCTTTCTTT.

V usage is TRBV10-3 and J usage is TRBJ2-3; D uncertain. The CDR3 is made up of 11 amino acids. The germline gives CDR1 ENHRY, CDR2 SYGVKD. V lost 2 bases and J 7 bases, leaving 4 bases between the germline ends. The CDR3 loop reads CAISEEYTQYF. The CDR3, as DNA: TGTGCCATCAGTGAGGAGTATACGCAGTATTTT.

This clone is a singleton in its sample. CDR3 nucleotide sequence: TGTGCCAGCAGTTTCCTGGGGGGAGCTAATGAAAAACTGTTTTTT. The encoded protein is CASSFLGGANEKLFF. The genes are TRBV28 and TRBJ1-4; D possibly corresponds to TRBD1 (5 bases). Germline V CDR1 and CDR2: MDHEN, SYDVKM. The CDR3 covers 15 residues. The ends were cut back, 3 bases at V and 3 bases at J, with 11 bases in the middle.

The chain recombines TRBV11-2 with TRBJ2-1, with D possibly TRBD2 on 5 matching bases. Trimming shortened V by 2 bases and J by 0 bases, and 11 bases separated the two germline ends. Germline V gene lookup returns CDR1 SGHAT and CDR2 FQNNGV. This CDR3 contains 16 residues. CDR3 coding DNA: TGTGCCAGCAGCTTATTGAGAGGGAACTCCTACAATGAGCAGTTCTTC. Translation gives CASSLLRGNSYNEQFF.

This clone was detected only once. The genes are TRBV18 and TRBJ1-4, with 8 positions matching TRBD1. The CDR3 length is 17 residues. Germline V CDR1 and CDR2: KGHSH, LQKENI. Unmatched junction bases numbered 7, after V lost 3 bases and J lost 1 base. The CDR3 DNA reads TGTGCCAGCTCACCTGGGCAGGGGGCTATAACTAATGAAAAACTGTTTTTT. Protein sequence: CASSPGQGAITNEKLFF.

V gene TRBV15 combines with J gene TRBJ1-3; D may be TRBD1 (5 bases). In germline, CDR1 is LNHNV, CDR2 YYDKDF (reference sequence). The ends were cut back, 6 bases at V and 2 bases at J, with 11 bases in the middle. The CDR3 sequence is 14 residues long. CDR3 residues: CATRGPGAGNTIYF. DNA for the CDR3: TGTGCCACCAGAGGACCGGGGGCTGGAAACACCATATATTTT.

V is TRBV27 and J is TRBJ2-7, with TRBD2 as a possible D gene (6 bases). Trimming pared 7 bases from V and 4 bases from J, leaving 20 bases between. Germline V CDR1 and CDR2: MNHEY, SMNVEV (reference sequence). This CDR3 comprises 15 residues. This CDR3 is CASTPIWGGIYEQYF. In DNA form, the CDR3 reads TGTGCCAGCACCCCGATTTGGGGCGGGATATACGAGCAGTACTTC.

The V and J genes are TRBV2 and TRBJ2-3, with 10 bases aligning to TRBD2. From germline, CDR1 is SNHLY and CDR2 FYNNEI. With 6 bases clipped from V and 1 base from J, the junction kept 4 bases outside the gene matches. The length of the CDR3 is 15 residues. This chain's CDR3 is CASSKREGGTDTQYF. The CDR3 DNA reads TGTGCCAGCAGCAAGCGGGAGGGGGGCACAGATACGCAGTATTTT.

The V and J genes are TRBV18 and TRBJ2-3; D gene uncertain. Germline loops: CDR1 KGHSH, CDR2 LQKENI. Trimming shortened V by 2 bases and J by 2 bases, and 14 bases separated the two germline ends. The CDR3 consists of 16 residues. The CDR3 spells CASSPSSALSTDTQYF. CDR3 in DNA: TGTGCCAGCTCACCATCCTCCGCTTTATCCACAGATACGCAGTATTTT.

CDR3 sequence reads: CASSLSSGVRYF. CDR3 DNA: TGTGCCAGCAGTTTGTCATCGGGAGTTCGGTATTTT. This chain links TRBV28 with TRBJ2-3; D possibly corresponds to TRBD2 (6 bases). Germline V gene data show CDR1 as MDHEN and CDR2 as SYDVKM. V dropped 3 bases and J dropped 14 bases, with 15 bases sitting between them. CDR3 length equals 12 residues.

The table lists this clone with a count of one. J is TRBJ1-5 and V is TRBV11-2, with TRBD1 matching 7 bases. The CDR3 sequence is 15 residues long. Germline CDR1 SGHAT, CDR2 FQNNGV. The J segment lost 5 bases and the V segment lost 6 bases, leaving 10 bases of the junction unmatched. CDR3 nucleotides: TGTGCCAGCAGATTTACAGGGGAAATTTATCAGCCCCAGCATTTT. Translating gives CASRFTGEIYQPQHF.

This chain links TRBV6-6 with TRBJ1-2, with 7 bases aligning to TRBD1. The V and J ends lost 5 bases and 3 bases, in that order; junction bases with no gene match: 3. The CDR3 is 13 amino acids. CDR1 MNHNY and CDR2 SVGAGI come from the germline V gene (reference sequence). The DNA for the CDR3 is TGTGCCAGCAGTCGACAGGGTGACTATGGCTACACCTTC. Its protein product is CASSRQGDYGYTF.

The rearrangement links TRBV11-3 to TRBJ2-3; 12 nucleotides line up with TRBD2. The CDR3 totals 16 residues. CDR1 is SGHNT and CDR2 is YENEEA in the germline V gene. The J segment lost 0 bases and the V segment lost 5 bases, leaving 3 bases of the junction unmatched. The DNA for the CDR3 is TGTGCCAGCAGCGATGGACTAGCGGGAAGCACAGATACGCAGTATTTT. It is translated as CASSDGLAGSTDTQYF. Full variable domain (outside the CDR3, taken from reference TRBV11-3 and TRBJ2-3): EAGVVQSPRYKIIEKKQPVAFWCNPISGHNTLYWYLQNLGQGPELLIRYENEEAVDDSQLPKDRFSAERLKGVDSTLKIQPAELGDSAVYLCASSDGLAGSTDTQYFGPGTRLTVL.

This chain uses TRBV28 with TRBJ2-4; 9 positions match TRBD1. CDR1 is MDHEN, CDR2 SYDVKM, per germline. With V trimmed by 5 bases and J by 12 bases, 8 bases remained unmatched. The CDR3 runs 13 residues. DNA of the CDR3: TGTGCCAGCAGTGGACAGGGGCCGCGTACTCAGTACTTC. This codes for CASSGQGPRTQYF.

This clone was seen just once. This chain's CDR3 is CASSLVPSGIKDTQYF. The CDR3 nucleotides are TGTGCCAGCAGCTTAGTGCCTAGCGGGATTAAAGATACGCAGTATTTT. The rearrangement joins TRBV7-8 to TRBJ2-3, with TRBD2 matching over 9 bases. The CDR3 spans 16 residues. Germline CDR1 reads SGHVS; CDR2 reads FQNEAQ. The trim removed 1 base at V and 5 bases at J, leaving 7 bases unmatched.

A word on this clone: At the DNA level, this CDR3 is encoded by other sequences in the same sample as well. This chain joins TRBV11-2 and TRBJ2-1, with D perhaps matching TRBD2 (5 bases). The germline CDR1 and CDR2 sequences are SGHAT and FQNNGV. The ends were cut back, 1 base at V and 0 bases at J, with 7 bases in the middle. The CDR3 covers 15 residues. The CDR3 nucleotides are TGTGCCAGCAGCTTAGGACTAAGCTCCTACAATGAGCAGTTCTTC. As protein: CASSLGLSSYNEQFF.

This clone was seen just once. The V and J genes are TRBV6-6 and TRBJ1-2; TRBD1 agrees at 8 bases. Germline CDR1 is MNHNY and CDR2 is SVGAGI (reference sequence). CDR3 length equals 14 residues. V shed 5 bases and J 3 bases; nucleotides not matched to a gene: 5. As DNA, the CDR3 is TGTGCCAGCAGTCAAAGACAGGGGTACTATGGCTACACCTTC. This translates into CASSQRQGYYGYTF.

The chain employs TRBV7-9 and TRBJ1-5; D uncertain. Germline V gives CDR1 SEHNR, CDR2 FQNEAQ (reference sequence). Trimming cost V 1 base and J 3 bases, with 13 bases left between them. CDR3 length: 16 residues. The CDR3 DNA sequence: TGTGCCAGCAGCTTAGGGGCAGGAGACCCCAATCAGCCCCAGCATTTT. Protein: CASSLGAGDPNQPQHF.

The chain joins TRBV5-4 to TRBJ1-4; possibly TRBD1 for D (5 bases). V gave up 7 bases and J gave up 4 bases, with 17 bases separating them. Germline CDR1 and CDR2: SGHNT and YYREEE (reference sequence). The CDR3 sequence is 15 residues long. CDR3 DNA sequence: TGTGCCAGCGAACAGGCCCACCTTCATAATGAAAAACTGTTTTTT. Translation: CASEQAHLHNEKLFF. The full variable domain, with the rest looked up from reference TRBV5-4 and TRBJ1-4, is ETGVTQSPTHLIKTRGQQVTLRCSSQSGHNTVSWYQQALGQGPQFIFQYYREEENGRGNFPPRFSGLQFPNYSSELNVNALELDDSALYLCASEQAHLHNEKLFFGSGTQLSVL.

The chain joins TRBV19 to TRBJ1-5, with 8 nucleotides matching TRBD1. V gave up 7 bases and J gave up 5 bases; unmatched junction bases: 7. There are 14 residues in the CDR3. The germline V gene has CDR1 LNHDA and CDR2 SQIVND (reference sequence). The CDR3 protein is CASTRTGRDQPQHF. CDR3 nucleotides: TGTGCCAGTACCCGGACAGGGAGGGATCAGCCCCAGCATTTT.

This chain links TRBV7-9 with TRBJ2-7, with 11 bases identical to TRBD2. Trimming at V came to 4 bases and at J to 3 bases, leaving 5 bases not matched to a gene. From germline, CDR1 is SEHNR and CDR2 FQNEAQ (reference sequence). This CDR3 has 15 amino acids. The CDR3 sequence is CASSSTSGKLYEQYF. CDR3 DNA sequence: TGTGCCAGCAGCTCGACTAGCGGGAAACTCTACGAGCAGTACTTC.

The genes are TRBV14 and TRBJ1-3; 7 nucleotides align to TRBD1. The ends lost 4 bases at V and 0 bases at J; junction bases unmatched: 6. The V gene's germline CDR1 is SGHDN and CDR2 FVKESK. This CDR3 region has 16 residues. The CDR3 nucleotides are TGTGCCAGCAGCCGAACGGACAGGAGCTCTGGAAACACCATATATTTT. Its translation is CASSRTDRSSGNTIYF.

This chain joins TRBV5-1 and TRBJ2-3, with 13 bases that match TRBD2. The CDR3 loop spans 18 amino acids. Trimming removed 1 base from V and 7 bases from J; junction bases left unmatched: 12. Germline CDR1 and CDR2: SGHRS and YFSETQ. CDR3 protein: CASSLSSLAGGPSHTQYF. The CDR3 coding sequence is TGCGCCAGCAGCTTGTCCTCACTAGCGGGAGGGCCTTCACATACGCAGTATTTT.

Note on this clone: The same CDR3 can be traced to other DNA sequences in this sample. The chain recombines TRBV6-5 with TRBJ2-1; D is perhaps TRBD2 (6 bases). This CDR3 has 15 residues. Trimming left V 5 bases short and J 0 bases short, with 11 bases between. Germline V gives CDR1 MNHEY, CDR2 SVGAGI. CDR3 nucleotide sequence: TGTGCCAGCAGTCCCCCCGGGGGCTCCTACAATGAGCAGTTCTTC. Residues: CASSPPGGSYNEQFF.

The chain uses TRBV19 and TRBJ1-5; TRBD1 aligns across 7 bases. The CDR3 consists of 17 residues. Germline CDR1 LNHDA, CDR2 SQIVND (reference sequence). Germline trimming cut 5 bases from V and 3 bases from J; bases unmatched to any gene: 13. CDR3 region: CASSPEQGRGYNQPQHF. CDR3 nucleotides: TGTGCCAGTAGTCCAGAACAGGGGAGAGGGTACAATCAGCCCCAGCATTTT.

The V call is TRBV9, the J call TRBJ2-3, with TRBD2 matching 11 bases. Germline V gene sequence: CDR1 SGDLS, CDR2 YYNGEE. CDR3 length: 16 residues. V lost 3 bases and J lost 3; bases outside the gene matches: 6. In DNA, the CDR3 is TGTGCCAGCAGCGAGGGGGGGACTAGCGGTACAGATACGCAGTATTTT. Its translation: CASSEGGTSGTDTQYF.

The CDR3 DNA sequence: TGTGCCAGCAGTTCCGGGGTGGCCAGGATTGGGTCAGATACGCAGTATTTT. Protein product: CASSSGVARIGSDTQYF. V usage is TRBV27 and J usage is TRBJ2-3, with a possible D match to TRBD2 (5 bases). Germline values: CDR1 MNHEY, CDR2 SMNVEV (reference sequence). V lost 4 bases and J lost 4, with 21 bases in between. The CDR3 runs 17 residues.

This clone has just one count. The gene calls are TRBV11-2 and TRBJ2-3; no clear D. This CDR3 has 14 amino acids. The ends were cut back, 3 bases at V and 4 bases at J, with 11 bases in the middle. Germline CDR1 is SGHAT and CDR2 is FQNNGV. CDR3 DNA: TGTGCCAGCAGCTTCCAGTCTCCCCCAGATACGCAGTATTTT. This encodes CASSFQSPPDTQYF.